This T cell receptor beta chain is drawn from a study of T-cell memory formation after mild COVID-19. Per the germline V gene, CDR1 is SGHRS and CDR2 is YFSETQ. The CDR3 covers 15 residues. V lost 0 bases, J lost 5 bases, and 12 bases lay in between. One entry per CDR3 protein results from TCRdb running MiXCR on the 5' RACE reads. The sample holds under 300,000 distinct CDR3 sequences, approximately 8% seen once. This sequence originates from a man younger than 35 who had mild COVID-19 (a few samples of this study predate the infection). Cell type and time point are not known. The rearrangement uses TRBV5-1 and TRBJ1-5; a possible D gene is TRBD1 (5 bases). Sequences were obtained from PBMCs or a T cell subset sorted from them (not recorded which). This CDR3 reads CASSLEGAGHQPQHF. CDR3 DNA: TGCGCCAGCAGCTTGGAAGGGGCTGGGCATCAGCCCCAGCATTTT.